The clone carrying this TCR beta chain was detected many times. These data come from a study of early T cells in non-severe SARS-CoV-2 infection. Germline CDR1 DFQATT, CDR2 SNEGSKA (reference sequence). This CDR3 has 12 residues. V was cut by 0 bases and J by 8 bases, with 7 bases left in between. Unique molecular identifiers tagged individual cDNA molecules. MiXCR, run by TCRdb on the 5' RACE reads, gives a single entry per CDR3 protein. The sample lists about 30,000 distinct CDR3 sequences, around 6.6% seen once, with approximately 40% in the top ten. The receptor's source is an adult who was a healthcare worker with PCR-confirmed SARS-CoV-2 infection or an uninfected control (not recorded which). The gene calls are TRBV20-1 and TRBJ1-4; D gene unclear. The sequenced material came from whole blood. The CDR3: CSARESQEKLFF. The CDR3, as DNA: TGCAGTGCTAGAGAATCTCAGGAAAAACTGTTTTTT.